The sequence of this T cell receptor beta chain was determined in a study of T cell responses to AZD1222 COVID-19 vaccine. Study results and caveats: Epitopes outside B.1.351 and B.1.1.7 mutated regions reportedly drew nearly half of spike TCRs.

Of note for this clone: Its antigen is still unknown.

Sequencing was performed with immunoSEQ multiplex PCR; in TCRdb, only in-frame clones are kept and a portion is missing. Of around 120,000 clones in the sample, 86% were seen once. This sequence was found in an adult who received the AZD1222 COVID-19 vaccine. The sequencing used peripheral blood, collected 28 days after the second AZD1222 dose.

The CDR3 protein is CASSILAGGDGELFF. In nucleotides, the CDR3 is TGTGCCAGTAGTATTCTAGCGGGAGGGGACGGGGAGCTGTTTTTT. This rearrangement joins TRBV19 to TRBJ2-2, with 12 bases matching TRBD2. V lost 3 bases and J lost 7; bases outside the gene matches: 3. The CDR3 contains 15 residues. Germline CDR1 is LNHDA and CDR2 is SQIVND (reference sequence).